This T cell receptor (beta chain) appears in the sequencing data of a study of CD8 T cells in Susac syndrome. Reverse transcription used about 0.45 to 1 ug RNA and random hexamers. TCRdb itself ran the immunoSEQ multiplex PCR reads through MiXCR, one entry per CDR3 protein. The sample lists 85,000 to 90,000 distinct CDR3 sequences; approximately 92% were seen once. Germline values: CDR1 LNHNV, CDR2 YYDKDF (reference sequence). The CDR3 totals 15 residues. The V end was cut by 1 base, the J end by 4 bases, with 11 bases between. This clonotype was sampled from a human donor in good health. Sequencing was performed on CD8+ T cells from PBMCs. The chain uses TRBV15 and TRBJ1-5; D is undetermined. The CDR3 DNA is TGTGCCACCAGCAGAGCACGGAGTTATAATCAGCCCCAGCATTTT. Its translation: CATSRARSYNQPQHF. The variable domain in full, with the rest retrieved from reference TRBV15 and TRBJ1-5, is DAMVIQNPRYQVTQFGKPVTLSCSQTLNHNVMYWYQQKSSQAPKLLFHYYDKDFNNEADTPDNFQSRRPNTSFCFLDIRSPGLGDTAMYLCATSRARSYNQPQHFGDGTRLSIL.